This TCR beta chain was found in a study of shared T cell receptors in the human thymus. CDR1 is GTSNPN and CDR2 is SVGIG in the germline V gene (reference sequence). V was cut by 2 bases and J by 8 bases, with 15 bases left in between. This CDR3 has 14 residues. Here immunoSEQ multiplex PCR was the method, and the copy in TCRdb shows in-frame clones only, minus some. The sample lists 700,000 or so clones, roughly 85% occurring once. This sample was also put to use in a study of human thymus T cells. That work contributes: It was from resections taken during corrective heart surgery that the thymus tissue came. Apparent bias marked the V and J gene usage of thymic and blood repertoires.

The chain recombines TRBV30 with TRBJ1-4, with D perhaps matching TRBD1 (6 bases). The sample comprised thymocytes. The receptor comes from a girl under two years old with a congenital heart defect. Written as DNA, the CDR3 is TGTGCCTGGAGTCTGGGGGCAGGGAAAGAAAAACTGTTTTTT. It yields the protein CAWSLGAGKEKLFF.